One sample yielded the 29 T cell receptor beta chains listed below, sequenced in a study of T cell responses to AZD1222 COVID-19 vaccine. Produced via immunoSEQ multiplex PCR; TCRdb's table is partial and in-frame only. The table shows more than 95,000 clones, with more than 85% occurring only once. Here the sequenced sample was peripheral blood, taken on day 0 of MenACWY control vaccination. The receptor source for this set is an adult in good health.

With respect to this clone: Other DNA sequences from this sample encode an identical CDR3 as well. V gene TRBV12-5 combines with J gene TRBJ1-1, with a tentative D call TRBD1 (6 bases). This CDR3 has 15 amino acids. Trimming shortened V by 6 bases and J by 0 bases, and 14 bases separated the two germline ends. Germline values: CDR1 LGHNT, CDR2 FRNRAP. The CDR3 here is CASGPPRGLNTEAFF. CDR3 sequence (DNA): TGTGCTAGTGGGCCGCCGCGGGGGCTGAACACTGAAGCTTTCTTT.

This clone was picked up one time. The V call is TRBV6-5, the J call TRBJ1-2; the D gene is possibly TRBD1 (6 bases). V dropped 8 bases and J dropped 6 bases, with 10 bases sitting between them. This CDR3 is built from 11 residues. Germline CDR1 is MNHEY and CDR2 is SVGAGI. CDR3 loop: CASRRGDGYTF. CDR3 in DNA: TGTGCCAGCCGCAGGGGCGATGGCTACACCTTC.

CDR3 in DNA: TGTGCCAGCAGCTTAGGAGGGCTAGCGGGAGGGCAAGAGACCCAGTACTTC. Translated, it gives CASSLGGLAGGQETQYF. The chain has TRBV11-2 and TRBJ2-5; TRBD2 matches 12 bases. Per germline, CDR1 SGHAT and CDR2 FQNNGV. This CDR3 region has 17 residues. V was clipped by 1 base and J by 2 bases; unmatched bases: 5.

This chain joins TRBV7-6 and TRBJ1-5; unclear D gene. Germline loops: CDR1 SGHVS, CDR2 FNYEAQ. Trimming took 2 bases from V and 7 from J, leaving 18 bases between them. The CDR3 sequence is 16 residues long. The CDR3 sequence: CASSLSSGPLRQPQHF. CDR3 DNA sequence: TGTGCCAGCAGCTTAAGTTCCGGACCTTTAAGGCAGCCCCAGCATTTT.

V usage is TRBV2 and J usage is TRBJ2-1; D might be TRBD2 (5 bases). V lost 6 bases, J lost 11 bases, and 17 bases lay in between. Looked up from germline, CDR1 is SNHLY and CDR2 is FYNNEI. This CDR3 region has 13 residues. DNA for the CDR3: TGTGCCAGCAGCCTTCGGAGGCCTGAACAGCAGTTCTTC. Translating it yields CASSLRRPEQQFF. Using reference TRBV2 and TRBJ2-1 for the parts outside the CDR3, the full variable domain is EPEVTQTPSHQVTQMGQEVILRCVPISNHLYFYWYRQILGQKVEFLVSFYNNEISEKSEIFDDQFSVERPDGSNFTLKIRSTKLEDSAMYFCASSLRRPEQQFFGPGTRLTVL.

The chain has TRBV2 and TRBJ2-7, with 7 bases matching TRBD2. The CDR3 spans 13 residues. Trimming at V came to 6 bases and at J to 0 bases, leaving 2 bases not matched to a gene. In germline, CDR1 is SNHLY, CDR2 FYNNEI. Written as DNA, the CDR3 is TGTGCCAGCAGGGGGGGGAGCTCCTACGAGCAGTACTTC. This encodes CASRGGSSYEQYF. Full variable domain (outside the CDR3, taken from reference TRBV2 and TRBJ2-7): EPEVTQTPSHQVTQMGQEVILRCVPISNHLYFYWYRQILGQKVEFLVSFYNNEISEKSEIFDDQFSVERPDGSNFTLKIRSTKLEDSAMYFCASRGGSSYEQYFGPGTRLTVT.

This rearrangement joins TRBV28 to TRBJ2-7, with D perhaps TRBD1 (5 bases). The V end lost 3 bases, the J end lost 13 bases, and 16 bases lay between the germline ends. The CDR3 totals 12 residues. Germline lookup yields CDR1 MDHEN and CDR2 SYDVKM. The CDR3 DNA is TGTGCCAGCAGTTTCATCAAGGGGCTGACATACTTC. This encodes CASSFIKGLTYF.

The V call is TRBV27, the J call TRBJ1-2; D remains unclear. The CDR3 contains 12 residues. The ends were cut back, 3 bases at V and 8 bases at J, with 10 bases in the middle. Germline CDR1 and CDR2: MNHEY and SMNVEV (reference sequence). CDR3 region: CASSFKGGGYTF. CDR3 DNA sequence: TGTGCCAGCAGTTTCAAAGGCGGAGGCTACACCTTC.

J is TRBJ2-1 and V is TRBV4-3, with a possible D match to TRBD2 (5 bases). CDR1 is LGHNA and CDR2 is YSLEER in the germline V gene. The CDR3 loop spans 13 amino acids. Trimming stripped 0 bases from V and 9 bases from J, with 9 bases between. The CDR3 sequence: CASSQEAGGEQFF. The CDR3 coding sequence is TGCGCCAGCAGCCAAGAGGCGGGTGGTGAGCAGTTCTTC.

The chain carries TRBV6-4 and TRBJ2-1; TRBD1 matches at 8 bases. Trimming at V came to 0 bases and at J to 4 bases, leaving 2 bases not matched to a gene. The CDR3 has 15 residues. Germline V CDR1 and CDR2: MRHNA, SNTAGT. CDR3 coding DNA: TGTGCCAGCAGTGACTCCGGGACAGGTTACAATGAGCAGTTCTTC. It yields the protein CASSDSGTGYNEQFF.

The chain combines TRBV4-3 with TRBJ1-3; D possibly corresponds to TRBD1 (6 bases). CDR3 length equals 18 residues. The germline V and J ends were trimmed by 0 bases and 4 bases, with 19 bases remaining between them. Germline V gene lookup returns CDR1 LGHNA and CDR2 YSLEER. CDR3 protein: CASSQDVGALVGGNTIYF. DNA of the CDR3: TGCGCCAGCAGCCAAGATGTGGGGGCCCTCGTGGGAGGAAACACCATATATTTT.

This chain links TRBV11-2 with TRBJ1-5; no firm D call. CDR3 length: 13 amino acids. Germline CDR1 reads SGHAT; CDR2 reads FQNNGV. Trimming stripped 0 bases from V and 7 bases from J, with 7 bases between. The CDR3 coding sequence is TGTGCCAGCAGCTTAGAGCTGAGCCAGCCCCAGCATTTT. This sequence encodes CASSLELSQPQHF.

The chain carries TRBV30 and TRBJ1-3; D uncertain. Germline V gene lookup returns CDR1 GTSNPN and CDR2 SVGIG (reference sequence). The CDR3 is 14 residues long. V was clipped by 3 bases and J by 4 bases, with 13 bases between them. This chain's CDR3 is CAWSLSTRGNTIYF. CDR3 sequence (DNA): TGTGCCTGGAGCCTATCGACAAGAGGAAACACCATATATTTT.

The chain joins TRBV3-1 (or the pseudogene TRBV3-2) to TRBJ2-1, with 10 bases fitting TRBD2. This CDR3 contains 14 residues. Trimming removed 4 bases from V and 6 bases from J; junction bases left unmatched: 3. Germline assignment: CDR1 LGHDT and CDR2 YNNKEL (reference sequence). The CDR3 spells CASSPGLAVNEQFF. The CDR3 nucleotides read TGTGCCAGCAGCCCCGGACTAGCGGTCAATGAGCAGTTCTTC.

The chain carries TRBV11-3 and TRBJ2-7, with D tentatively TRBD1 or TRBD2 (6 bases each). The germline V gene has CDR1 SGHNT and CDR2 YENEEA. CDR3 length: 13 residues. The germline V and J ends were trimmed by 7 bases and 4 bases, with 14 bases remaining between them. The CDR3 coding sequence is TGTGCCAGCAACCCAGGAGGGGGATACGAGCAGTACTTC. Its translation is CASNPGGGYEQYF.

This clone appeared a single time. The CDR3 protein is CASSPTGQKLGGELFF. Written as DNA, the CDR3 is TGCGCCAGCAGCCCTACAGGACAGAAGCTGGGAGGGGAGCTGTTTTTT. The chain uses TRBV5-1 and TRBJ2-2; TRBD1 might be the D (6 bases). Looked up from germline, CDR1 is SGHRS and CDR2 is YFSETQ. Trimming pared 4 bases from V and 8 bases from J, leaving 21 bases between. The CDR3 is 16 amino acids.

This clone showed up just once. The rearrangement uses TRBV27 and TRBJ2-6, with D hard to call. The CDR3 totals 16 residues. Germline-derived CDR1 and CDR2 are MNHEY and SMNVEV (reference sequence). Between the trimmed V and J ends, which lost 6 bases and 1 base, there was a span of 13 bases. The CDR3 region has the DNA TGTGCCAGCAGGAGCGACCAAATATCTGGGGCCAACGTCCTGACTTTC. The encoded protein is CASRSDQISGANVLTF.

This sequence joins TRBV7-9 and TRBJ1-3; TRBD1 aligns across 8 bases. This CDR3 contains 18 residues. Per germline, CDR1 SEHNR and CDR2 FQNEAQ (reference sequence). V gave up 5 bases and J gave up 0 bases; unmatched junction bases: 12. The CDR3 region is CASSLPGQAFSSGNTIYF. For the CDR3, the DNA is TGTGCCAGCAGCCTTCCGGGACAGGCATTTAGCTCTGGAAACACCATATATTTT. The entire variable domain, with the rest obtained from reference TRBV7-9 and TRBJ1-3, is as follows: DTGVSQNPRHKITKRGQNVTFRCDPISEHNRLYWYRQTLGQGPEFLTYFQNEAQLEKSRLLSDRFSAERPKGSFSTLEIQRTEQGDSAMYLCASSLPGQAFSSGNTIYFGEGSWLTVV.

Comment on this clone: In the same sample, other DNA sequences code for this CDR3. This chain uses TRBV6-5 with TRBJ2-3; D unresolved. The CDR3 loop spans 15 amino acids. V was shortened by 2 bases and J by 1 base, with 10 bases between the two germline ends. Germline CDR1 reads MNHEY; CDR2 reads SVGAGI. CDR3 amino acids: CASSYAGPGTDTQYF. Here the CDR3 DNA reads TGTGCCAGCAGTTACGCCGGACCTGGCACAGATACGCAGTATTTT.

The V gene is TRBV20-1, the J gene TRBJ2-1; no definite D call. The CDR3 loop spans 14 amino acids. Trimming removed 3 bases from V and 0 bases from J, with 9 bases in between. Germline-derived CDR1 and CDR2 are DFQATT and SNEGSKA (reference sequence). Written as DNA, the CDR3 is TGCAGTGCTAGTGGGTGGGGCTCCTACAATGAGCAGTTCTTC. Translating gives CSASGWGSYNEQFF.

The V and J genes are TRBV20-1 and TRBJ1-1; possibly TRBD1 for D (5 bases). Germline CDR1 and CDR2: DFQATT and SNEGSKA (reference sequence). The CDR3 loop spans 14 amino acids. The germline V and J ends were trimmed by 3 bases and 1 base, with 12 bases remaining between them. The CDR3 coding sequence is TGCAGTGCTAGTATTCCCCAGGGGAACACTGAAGCTTTCTTT. Its translation: CSASIPQGNTEAFF.

The chain recombines TRBV5-8 with TRBJ1-5, with D unclear. CDR1 is SGHTS and CDR2 is YDEGEE in the germline V gene. The CDR3 is 16 residues long. The ends were cut back, 3 bases at V and 0 bases at J, with 13 bases in the middle. The CDR3: CASSWPSAGSNQPQHF. CDR3 coding DNA: TGTGCCAGCAGCTGGCCCTCGGCAGGTAGCAATCAGCCCCAGCATTTT.

This rearrangement joins TRBV19 to TRBJ2-1; no clear D. Germline V gives CDR1 LNHDA, CDR2 SQIVND (reference sequence). The CDR3 length is 15 residues. Trimming took off 10 bases at V and 4 bases at J, with 20 bases between the two ends. The DNA for the CDR3 is TGTGCCACCGCCATCGCGGCGGACGTGTACAATGAGCAGTTCTTC. Residues: CATAIAADVYNEQFF.

This clone came up a few times. V is TRBV5-1 and J is TRBJ2-3, with no clear D. Germline CDR1 and CDR2: SGHRS and YFSETQ. V lost 4 bases and J 2 bases, leaving 11 bases between the germline ends. The CDR3 has 14 amino acids. The CDR3 reads CASSPGEVTDTQYF. The CDR3 DNA sequence: TGCGCCAGCAGCCCCGGAGAGGTCACAGATACGCAGTATTTT.

The CDR3: CASSLAGRGVTDTQYF. The CDR3, as DNA: TGTGCCAGCAGCTTGGCCGGGAGAGGGGTCACAGATACGCAGTATTTT. The V call is TRBV5-8, the J call TRBJ2-3; tentative D call: TRBD2 (6 bases). CDR3 size: 16 residues. Trimming shortened V by 0 bases and J by 2 bases, and 13 bases separated the two germline ends. Germline-derived CDR1 and CDR2 are SGHTS and YDEGEE.

This clone was observed once. The V call is TRBV9, the J call TRBJ1-4; a possible D gene is TRBD1 (6 bases). The V gene's germline CDR1 is SGDLS and CDR2 YYNGEE. The CDR3 spans 15 residues. Trimming removed 0 bases from V and 5 bases from J, with 11 bases in between. CDR3 protein: CASSVAVGGNEKLFF. CDR3 nucleotides: TGTGCCAGCAGCGTAGCGGTAGGGGGGAATGAAAAACTGTTTTTT.

V and J are TRBV5-4 and TRBJ1-1, with 7 bases lining up with TRBD1. This CDR3 is 13 amino acids long. Unmatched junction bases numbered 4, after V lost 7 bases and J lost 1 base. Germline V lookup: CDR1 SGHNT, CDR2 YYREEE (reference sequence). CDR3 residues: CASGWTGNTEAFF. CDR3 nucleotides: TGTGCCAGCGGGTGGACAGGGAACACTGAAGCTTTCTTT.

This chain connects TRBV13 to TRBJ2-3; TRBD2 aligns across 8 bases. Germline values: CDR1 PRHDT, CDR2 FYEKMQ (reference sequence). Trimming at V came to 5 bases and at J to 6 bases, leaving 16 bases not matched to a gene. The CDR3 has 17 amino acids. The CDR3 DNA is TGTGCCAGCAGCCCTGGGGTGTCTAGCGGGCCTAGGGATACGCAGTATTTT. This gives the protein CASSPGVSSGPRDTQYF.

The chain uses TRBV6-5 and TRBJ2-3; D unclear. Trimming left V 8 bases short and J 3 bases short, with 12 bases between. This CDR3 comprises 13 residues. CDR1 is MNHEY, CDR2 SVGAGI, per germline. The CDR3 coding sequence is TGTGCCAGCTATAAACTCGGTACAGATACGCAGTATTTT. It codes for CASYKLGTDTQYF.